The rows below give T cell receptor beta chains drawn from one sample of a study of shared clonotypes between healthy human individuals. The method was immunoSEQ multiplex PCR; TCRdb's version includes in-frame clones alone and lacks a portion of them. The sample includes around 2.5 million clones, over 85% of them seen just once. Sequencing used naive CD4+ T cells from PBMCs. The receptors stem from a man younger than 35 in good health. Some clones in this sample may be carry-over from other donors' samples. CDR3s include the opening cysteine and the closing phenylalanine or tryptophan. Each record gives: D gene, J gene, V gene, clone size, CDR3 DNA, CDR3 protein. A D gene is named only where the DNA matches it firmly. Rows may omit the clone size; those that give it use once, few, many or a size class.

D gene: NA
J gene: TRBJ2-5
V gene: TRBV9
clone size: NA
CDR3 DNA: TGTGCCAGCAGCCCCCGCCGGTCAGAGACCCAGTACTTC
CDR3 protein: CASSPRRSETQYF

D gene: TRBD2
J gene: TRBJ2-1
V gene: TRBV7-9
clone size: NA
CDR3 DNA: TGTGCCAGCAGCTCGGCTAGCGGAGGGCAGTTCTTC
CDR3 protein: CASSSASGGQFF

D gene: NA
J gene: TRBJ1-1
V gene: TRBV27
clone size: NA
CDR3 DNA: TGTGCCAGCAGCCCCTTCGGGACGCAGAACACTGAAGCTTTCTTT
CDR3 protein: CASSPFGTQNTEAFF

D gene: NA
J gene: TRBJ2-1
V gene: TRBV11-2
clone size: NA
CDR3 DNA: TGTGCCAGCAGCTTAAACGGCCCGAGCTCCTACAATGAGCAGTTCTTC
CDR3 protein: CASSLNGPSSYNEQFF

D gene: NA
J gene: TRBJ1-2
V gene: TRBV7-9
clone size: NA
CDR3 DNA: TGTGCCAGCAGCTTAACGGGTGCGAATGGCTACACCTTC
CDR3 protein: CASSLTGANGYTF

D gene: NA
J gene: TRBJ2-5
V gene: TRBV19
clone size: once
CDR3 DNA: TGTGCCAGTAGTATAAGGTGGGCCCGGGAGACCCAGTACTTC
CDR3 protein: CASSIRWARETQYF

D gene: NA
J gene: TRBJ1-5
V gene: TRBV10-3
clone size: NA
CDR3 DNA: TGTGCCGTTTCGACGACAGCAACAGATCAGCCCCAGCATTTT
CDR3 protein: CAVSTTATDQPQHF

D gene: TRBD2
J gene: TRBJ2-7
V gene: TRBV14
clone size: NA
CDR3 DNA: TGTGCCAGCAGCCAGACTAGCGGCCCCTACGAGCAGTACTTC
CDR3 protein: CASSQTSGPYEQYF

D gene: NA
J gene: TRBJ2-2
V gene: TRBV9
clone size: NA
CDR3 DNA: TGTGCCAGCAGCGGCAGGGGTATCACCGGGGAGCTGTTTTTT
CDR3 protein: CASSGRGITGELFF

D gene: NA
J gene: TRBJ1-2
V gene: TRBV9
clone size: NA
CDR3 DNA: TGTGCCAGCAGCGTAGACGGGGCGGGCGGCTACACCTTC
CDR3 protein: CASSVDGAGGYTF

D gene: TRBD1
J gene: TRBJ1-1
V gene: TRBV29-1
clone size: NA
CDR3 DNA: TGCAGCGTTGAACCGTACAGGGGAGGTGAAGCTTTCTTT
CDR3 protein: CSVEPYRGGEAFF

D gene: NA
J gene: TRBJ1-1
V gene: TRBV28
clone size: few
CDR3 DNA: TGTGCCAGCAGTTTAGGGCAGACAGCTTTCTTT
CDR3 protein: CASSLGQTAFF

D gene: TRBD2
J gene: TRBJ2-2
V gene: TRBV5-1
clone size: NA
CDR3 DNA: TGCGCCAGCAGCTTGGCCGTTAGCGGGGGAAACACCGGGGAGCTGTTTTTT
CDR3 protein: CASSLAVSGGNTGELFF

D gene: NA
J gene: TRBJ2-3
V gene: TRBV7-2
clone size: NA
CDR3 DNA: TGTGCCAGCAGCCCTCTGGGGGGAGACACAGATACGCAGTATTTT
CDR3 protein: CASSPLGGDTDTQYF

D gene: NA
J gene: TRBJ1-2
V gene: TRBV27
clone size: NA
CDR3 DNA: TGTGCCAGCAGTGCTACGTTGGGGAAGTATGGCTACACCTTC
CDR3 protein: CASSATLGKYGYTF

D gene: TRBD2
J gene: TRBJ2-1
V gene: TRBV4-1
clone size: NA
CDR3 DNA: TGCGCCAGCAGCCGCTCGACTAGCGGGAGGGCTTACAATGAGCAGTTCTTC
CDR3 protein: CASSRSTSGRAYNEQFF

D gene: TRBD2
J gene: TRBJ2-2
V gene: TRBV4-2
clone size: NA
CDR3 DNA: TGTGCCAGCAGCCAAGTAGCGGGAGGGCTGGGCGGGGAGCTGTTTTTT
CDR3 protein: CASSQVAGGLGGELFF

D gene: NA
J gene: TRBJ2-1
V gene: TRBV7-2
clone size: NA
CDR3 DNA: TGTGCCAGCAGCTTAGACCCAGGACTGGAAAAGCAGTTCTTC
CDR3 protein: CASSLDPGLEKQFF

D gene: NA
J gene: TRBJ2-2
V gene: TRBV4-3
clone size: NA
CDR3 DNA: TGCGCCAGCAGCCAAGACTGGGGCCTCAGGGTAGGGAGGACCGGGGAGCTGTTTTTT
CDR3 protein: CASSQDWGLRVGRTGELFF

D gene: TRBD1
J gene: TRBJ2-4
V gene: TRBV28
clone size: NA
CDR3 DNA: TGTGCCAGCAGCGGACAGGGGGTAAGAAACATTCAGTACTTC
CDR3 protein: CASSGQGVRNIQYF

D gene: TRBD2
J gene: TRBJ2-1
V gene: TRBV2
clone size: NA
CDR3 DNA: TGTGCCAGCAGTGCCCGACTAGCGGGAGGGCGCAATGAGCAGTTCTTC
CDR3 protein: CASSARLAGGRNEQFF

D gene: NA
J gene: TRBJ2-1
V gene: TRBV5-8
clone size: once
CDR3 DNA: TGTGCCAGCAGCTTGGAGGTAGGGAAGAGATACAATGAGCAGTTCTTC
CDR3 protein: CASSLEVGKRYNEQFF

D gene: NA
J gene: TRBJ1-1
V gene: TRBV2
clone size: NA
CDR3 DNA: TGTGCCAGCACCCTAGAGGGGACGGACACTGAAGCTTTCTTT
CDR3 protein: CASTLEGTDTEAFF

D gene: NA
J gene: TRBJ2-7
V gene: TRBV7-9
clone size: NA
CDR3 DNA: TGTGCCAGCAGCTTAGGGGTCGGGCGAAGCTACGAGCAGTACTTC
CDR3 protein: CASSLGVGRSYEQYF

D gene: TRBD2
J gene: TRBJ2-5
V gene: TRBV6-5
clone size: NA
CDR3 DNA: TGTGCCAGCAGTTACGAGGGACTACGGAAGACCCAGTACTTC
CDR3 protein: CASSYEGLRKTQYF

D gene: NA
J gene: TRBJ1-1
V gene: TRBV5-1
clone size: few
CDR3 DNA: TGCGCCAGCAGCTTTGGGCCAGGGAACACTGAAGCTTTCTTT
CDR3 protein: CASSFGPGNTEAFF